This passage covers 19 T cell receptor beta chains from one sample sequenced in a study of blood T cell repertoires in COVID-19. The data were produced by immunoSEQ multiplex PCR, yet TCRdb's version contains in-frame clones alone and is incomplete. The sample holds under 300,000 clones, almost 90% seen once. Sample: peripheral blood. These receptors originate from an older woman with COVID-19, enrolled during active disease.

This clone came up once. The chain joins TRBV10-3 to TRBJ2-4; 7 bases align to TRBD1. The CDR3 extends over 15 amino acids. CDR1 and CDR2 (germline): ENHRY, SYGVKD. V lost 5 bases and J lost 3; bases outside the gene matches: 7. The CDR3 DNA is TGTGCCATCAGTCCGACAGGGTTAGACAAAAACATTCAGTACTTC. Its translation: CAISPTGLDKNIQYF.

CDR3 protein: CASRRLQGSEGYTF. As DNA, the CDR3 is TGTGCCAGCAGACGCTTACAGGGGTCAGAGGGCTACACCTTC. The gene calls are TRBV6-5 and TRBJ1-2; TRBD1 matches 7 bases. J lost 8 bases, V lost 6 bases, and 12 bases had no gene match. The CDR3 covers 14 residues. Germline loops: CDR1 MNHEY, CDR2 SVGAGI.

The chain recombines TRBV5-5 with TRBJ1-5; the D gene is possibly TRBD1 (6 bases). This CDR3 has 16 residues. The V gene's germline CDR1 is SGHKS and CDR2 YYEKEE (reference sequence). V gave up 0 bases and J gave up 9 bases, with 19 bases separating them. The CDR3 sequence: CASSLDPTGLAGPQHF. In nucleotides, the CDR3 is TGTGCCAGCAGCTTGGACCCTACAGGGTTGGCGGGGCCCCAGCATTTT.

J is TRBJ1-1 and V is TRBV4-2; TRBD1 aligns across 7 bases. The CDR3 has 13 residues. CDR1 is LGHNA, CDR2 YNFKEQ, per germline. J was trimmed by 3 bases and V by 5 bases; bases with no gene match: 3. The CDR3 protein is CASSGTAYTEAFF. In nucleotides, the CDR3 is TGTGCCAGCAGCGGGACAGCCTACACTGAAGCTTTCTTT.

This clone occurred a few times. The rearrangement links TRBV5-5 to TRBJ1-5; D is ambiguous. With 0 bases removed from V and 0 bases from J, the gap between germline ends came to 10 bases. The CDR3 sequence is 16 residues long. Germline V gene data show CDR1 as SGHKS and CDR2 as YYEKEE (reference sequence). The CDR3 DNA sequence: TGTGCCAGCAGCTTGGGGCCACGATATAGCAATCAGCCCCAGCATTTT. Protein product: CASSLGPRYSNQPQHF.

This clone was observed a handful of times. V gene TRBV4-3 combines with J gene TRBJ2-5, with D perhaps matching TRBD1 (5 bases). Trimming shortened V by 0 bases and J by 6 bases, and 8 bases separated the two germline ends. The germline V gene encodes CDR1 LGHNA and CDR2 YSLEER. The CDR3 sequence is 13 residues long. The CDR3 is CASSQDAGKTQYF. The DNA of the CDR3 is TGCGCCAGCAGCCAAGATGCAGGGAAGACCCAGTACTTC.

This chain joins TRBV2 and TRBJ1-5, with D tentatively TRBD1 (6 bases). Trimming took off 4 bases at V and 7 bases at J, with 14 bases between the two ends. CDR1 SNHLY and CDR2 FYNNEI come from the germline V gene. The CDR3 runs 14 residues. The CDR3 sequence: CASSGLRGKQPQHF. The CDR3 bases are TGTGCCAGCAGTGGACTAAGGGGGAAACAGCCCCAGCATTTT.

This clone was recorded a few times. This rearrangement joins TRBV28 to TRBJ1-3; TRBD1 matches 7 bases. The V gene's germline CDR1 is MDHEN and CDR2 SYDVKM. V dropped 6 bases and J dropped 2; count of bases not matched to a gene: 7. The CDR3 covers 15 residues. The CDR3 DNA is TGTGCCAGCAGCCTTGGGACAGTCGCTGGAAACACCATATATTTT. Translated, it gives CASSLGTVAGNTIYF.

V gene TRBV10-3 combines with J gene TRBJ1-1; weak D call: TRBD1 (5 bases). V was pared by 0 bases and J by 5 bases, with 10 bases between. Germline CDR1 reads ENHRY; CDR2 reads SYGVKD. The CDR3 covers 14 residues. CDR3 nucleotide sequence: TGTGCCATCAGTGAGTCGCAGGGCGGAACTGAAGCTTTCTTT. Translation gives CAISESQGGTEAFF.

This clone has more than one count but fewer than ten. CDR3 amino acids: CASSQDPSGGYEQFF. The CDR3 region has the DNA TGTGCCAGCAGCCAAGACCCTAGCGGGGGGTATGAGCAGTTCTTC. The rearrangement uses TRBV4-2 and TRBJ2-1; TRBD2 agrees at 11 bases. CDR1 and CDR2 from the germline V gene are LGHNA and YNFKEQ. The CDR3 is made up of 15 amino acids. V lost 0 bases and J lost 8; bases outside the gene matches: 3.

A single count supports this clone. This chain uses TRBV3-1 (or the pseudogene TRBV3-2) with TRBJ2-1; TRBD2 agrees at 10 bases. The CDR3 spans 16 residues. The V and J ends lost 4 bases and 6 bases, in that order; junction bases with no gene match: 9. Germline CDR1 is LGHDT and CDR2 is YNNKEL (reference sequence). CDR3 loop: CASSPFERGGRNEQFF. The CDR3 nucleotides read TGTGCCAGCAGCCCCTTTGAGCGGGGGGGCCGCAATGAGCAGTTCTTC.

V and J are TRBV13 and TRBJ1-1, with 9 bases aligning to TRBD1. J gave up 3 bases and V 6 bases, and 11 bases lay outside the gene matches. CDR1 is PRHDT, CDR2 FYEKMQ, per germline (reference sequence). The CDR3 runs 16 residues. The CDR3 region has the DNA TGTGCCAGCAGAGAATTCGGACAGGGGTGGGACACTGAAGCTTTCTTT. Amino acids: CASREFGQGWDTEAFF.

The chain couples TRBV15 to TRBJ1-2, with D maybe TRBD1 (6 bases). The CDR3 sequence is 13 residues long. From germline, CDR1 is LNHNV and CDR2 YYDKDF (reference sequence). Trimming took 5 bases from V and 8 from J, leaving 15 bases between them. The CDR3 sequence: CATSRRTAQGYTF. In DNA, the CDR3 is TGTGCCACCAGCCGAAGGACAGCCCAGGGCTACACCTTC.

The V call is TRBV4-3, the J call TRBJ2-1; 10 nucleotides align to TRBD2. CDR3 length equals 16 residues. Germline trimming cut 0 bases from V and 4 bases from J; bases unmatched to any gene: 3. Germline V gene sequence: CDR1 LGHNA, CDR2 YSLEER. CDR3 protein: CASSQDTSGIYNEQFF. CDR3 in DNA: TGCGCCAGCAGCCAAGACACTAGCGGGATTTACAATGAGCAGTTCTTC.

The gene calls are TRBV2 and TRBJ2-2; D may be TRBD2 (7 bases). This CDR3 region has 14 residues. V was clipped by 3 bases and J by 10 bases, with 15 bases between them. Per the germline V gene, CDR1 is SNHLY and CDR2 is FYNNEI. The DNA for the CDR3 is TGTGCCAGCAGTGACGGACGGGGGGCGTCGGAGCTGTTTTTT. Its protein product is CASSDGRGASELFF.

V usage is TRBV7-9 and J usage is TRBJ1-1, with 9 bases identical to TRBD1. CDR1 is SEHNR and CDR2 is FQNEAQ in the germline V gene (reference sequence). V was clipped by 6 bases and J by 3 bases; unmatched bases: 11. This CDR3 contains 16 residues. CDR3 in amino acids: CASSPTGGLVDTEAFF. As DNA, the CDR3 is TGTGCCAGCAGTCCGACAGGGGGGCTGGTGGACACTGAAGCTTTCTTT.

This chain connects TRBV6-2 or TRBV6-3 to TRBJ1-4, with D hard to call. Germline loops: CDR1 MNHEY, CDR2 SVGEGT. Trimming shortened V by 1 base and J by 6 bases, and 9 bases separated the two germline ends. The CDR3 contains 14 residues. Here the CDR3 DNA reads TGTGCCAGCAGTTACTATTCCGGGGATGAAAAACTGTTTTTT. It translates to CASSYYSGDEKLFF.

J is TRBJ2-7 and V is TRBV7-3; the D gene is possibly TRBD1 (6 bases). The CDR3 covers 13 residues. V was cut by 5 bases and J by 6 bases, with 14 bases left in between. Germline V gene lookup returns CDR1 SGHTA and CDR2 FQGTGA. The chain's CDR3 is CASSLNQGFEQYF. The CDR3 nucleotides are TGTGCCAGCAGCCTCAATCAGGGGTTCGAGCAGTACTTC.

This clone has just one count. The chain has TRBV25-1 and TRBJ2-1, with D maybe TRBD1 (6 bases). Trimming removed 3 bases at V and 0 bases at J, with 15 bases between. The CDR3 has 17 amino acids. Germline V CDR1 and CDR2: MGHDK, SYGVNS. CDR3 DNA: TGTGCCAGCAGTGATCCCCGACAGGCCAGCTCCTACAATGAGCAGTTCTTC. Translating gives CASSDPRQASSYNEQFF.